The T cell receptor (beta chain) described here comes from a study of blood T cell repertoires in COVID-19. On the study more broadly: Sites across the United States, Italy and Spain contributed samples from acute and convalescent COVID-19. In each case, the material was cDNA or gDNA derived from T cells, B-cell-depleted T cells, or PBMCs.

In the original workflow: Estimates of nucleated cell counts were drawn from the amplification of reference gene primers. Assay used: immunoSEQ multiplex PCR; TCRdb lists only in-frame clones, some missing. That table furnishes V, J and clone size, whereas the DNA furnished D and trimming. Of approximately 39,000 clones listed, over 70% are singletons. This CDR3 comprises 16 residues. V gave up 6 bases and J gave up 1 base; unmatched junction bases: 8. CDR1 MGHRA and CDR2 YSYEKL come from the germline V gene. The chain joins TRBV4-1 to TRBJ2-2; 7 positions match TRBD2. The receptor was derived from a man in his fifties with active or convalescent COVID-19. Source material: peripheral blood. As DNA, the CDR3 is TGCGCCAGCAGATGGGGCCTAGCGGAGAACACCGGGGAGCTGTTTTTT. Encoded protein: CASRWGLAENTGELFF.